This is a list of T cell receptor beta chains from one sample in a study of cytomegalovirus exposure and HLA in healthy donors. Here immunoSEQ multiplex PCR was the method, and the copy in TCRdb shows in-frame clones only, minus some. This table has about 83,000 clones, around 81% appearing once. Material for sequencing was PBMCs. Receptor source: a woman in her twenties or thirties in good health and CMV-seronegative. Both conserved end residues are part of each CDR3. D genes are given only for firm matches. Size is omitted from some rows. Given values are once, few, many or a class for expanded clones.

-	-	TRBV28	TRBJ1-5	TGTGCCAGCAGTCTCAGACAGTGGAATCAGCCCCAGCATTTT	CASSLRQWNQPQHF
-	few	TRBV10-3	TRBJ2-3	TGTGCCACAAAGGGGATGGATACGCAGTATTTT	CATKGMDTQYF
TRBD1	few	TRBV5-6	TRBJ2-2	TGTGCCAGCAGCCCGGGACAGGTGGCAGGGGAGCTGTTTTTT	CASSPGQVAGELFF
TRBD2	-	TRBV7-9	TRBJ2-7	TGTGCCAGCAGCCCCTGGACTAGCGTGGACTACGAGCAGTACTTC	CASSPWTSVDYEQYF
TRBD2	-	TRBV15	TRBJ2-7	TGTGCCACCAGCAGAGAAGGGAGGGACGAGCAGTACTTC	CATSREGRDEQYF
TRBD1	-	TRBV7-3	TRBJ2-3	TGTGCCAGCAGCCCGGCCGGGACAGGGGTCACAGATACGCAGTATTTT	CASSPAGTGVTDTQYF
-	-	TRBV27	TRBJ2-3	TGTGCCAGCAGTCCCCTTTCGTTAGATACGCAGTATTTT	CASSPLSLDTQYF
TRBD1	-	TRBV30	TRBJ2-5	TGTGCCTGGAGTGTTGGGCTTGCGGGACAGGGTGGGACCCAGTACTTC	CAWSVGLAGQGGTQYF
-	-	TRBV15	TRBJ2-7	TGTGCCACCAGCAGAGATTGGGTAGGGGGGAGGGGGGACGAGCAGTACTTC	CATSRDWVGGRGDEQYF
-	few	TRBV18	TRBJ2-5	TGTGCCAGCTCACCAACATCAGGGCTGGAGACCCAGTACTTC	CASSPTSGLETQYF
-	-	TRBV21-1	TRBJ2-7	TGTGCCAGCAGCCTTGGGCGGAGTAGGGGGCCAGAACCCTACGAGCAGTACTTC	CASSLGRSRGPEPYEQYF
-	-	TRBV5-8	TRBJ1-2	TGTGCCAGCAGCTTGATGGCAGCGTCCAACTATGGCTACACCTTC	CASSLMAASNYGYTF
TRBD1	-	TRBV19	TRBJ2-1	TGTGCCAGTAGGATGTTTTCGGGACAGGGGAGGACTAGTTACAATGAGCAGTTCTTC	CASRMFSGQGRTSYNEQFF
TRBD1	-	TRBV27	TRBJ1-2	TGTGCCAGCTCCTGGCGGGGACAGGGTGCGGAGAGCTATGGCTACACCTTC	CASSWRGQGAESYGYTF
-	-	TRBV6-6	TRBJ2-2	TGTGCCAGCAGTGTCCGACAGCTCACCGGGGAGCTGTTTTTT	CASSVRQLTGELFF
TRBD2	-	TRBV18	TRBJ2-7	TGTGCCAGCTCACCAAAGACCGGGACTAGCACTGACGAGCAGTACTTC	CASSPKTGTSTDEQYF
-	-	TRBV7-9	TRBJ2-7	TGTGCCAGCAGCTTAAGTGCATCCTCCTACGAGCAGTACTTC	CASSLSASSYEQYF
TRBD1	-	TRBV19	TRBJ1-5	TGTGCCAGTAGTGTGACAGGGAGCAATCAGCCCCAGCATTTT	CASSVTGSNQPQHF
TRBD1	-	TRBV4-1	TRBJ2-7	TGCGCCAGCAGCCGCATTCTCCGGGAACAGGGGGCTCCCTACGAGCAGTACTTC	CASSRILREQGAPYEQYF
TRBD2	-	TRBV7-6	TRBJ2-2	TGTGCCAGCAGCCCAAGCCCGGGACTAGAGACTGGGGAGCTGTTTTTT	CASSPSPGLETGELFF
-	-	TRBV19	TRBJ1-2	TGTGCCAGTAGTATGGACTCATGGAACTATGGCTACACCTTC	CASSMDSWNYGYTF
-	-	TRBV6-5	TRBJ2-7	TGTGCCAGCATTGCTCGGGATACCTACGAGCAGTACTTC	CASIARDTYEQYF
-	-	TRBV2	TRBJ2-1	TGTGCCAGCGTGAAGGGGGAAGGGACCTACAATGAGCAGTTCTTC	CASVKGEGTYNEQFF
-	-	TRBV7-8	TRBJ1-6	TGTGCCAGCAGCTCTCAATCGCGTCTGAGTAATTCACCCCTCCACTTT	CASSSQSRLSNSPLHF
-	-	TRBV2	TRBJ1-4	TGTGCCAGCAGTGACCCGTGGGGGCTGGTCGAAAAACTGTTTTTT	CASSDPWGLVEKLFF